The sequence of this TCR beta chain was determined in a study of CD8 T cells in ankylosing spondylitis. Study outcomes and limitations: Significantly higher representation of disease-linked clones was reported for matched ankylosing spondylitis synovial fluid. Peripheral blood held disease-linked clones only at relatively low frequency, and these were CD8+. A TCR beta motif of several highly homologous variants appeared characteristic of ankylosing spondylitis blood.

The CDR3 runs to 13 residues. Germline CDR1 ENHRY, CDR2 SYGVKD. V was pared by 3 bases and J by 10 bases, with 13 bases between. The authors made TCR beta libraries by quantitative 5'-RACE with molecular barcodes. TCRdb re-called the 5' RACE reads through MiXCR, storing one row per CDR3 protein. The repertoire holds a few hundred thousand distinct CDR3 sequences, with about 12% as singletons. This clonotype was recorded many times. Its antigen is still unknown. The chain is built from TRBV10-3 and TRBJ2-1, with D perhaps given as TRBD1 or TRBD2 (6 bases each). The clonotype was recovered from a male donor with ankylosing spondylitis. Sequencing input: blood, either unsorted or a sorted T cell fraction (not recorded which). The chain's CDR3 is CAISDSGAGEQFF. CDR3 sequence (DNA): TGTGCCATCAGTGATTCGGGGGCAGGCGAGCAGTTCTTC.